This T cell receptor beta chain is drawn from a study of T cell responses to AZD1222 COVID-19 vaccine. Study findings and constraints: Most donors were white British and more were female, and clonal diversity was possibly underestimated.

Measured with immunoSEQ multiplex PCR; TCRdb has only the in-frame clones, and not every one. The sample gives about 120,000 clones, 75% to 90% of which show up once; roughly 2.7% is in the top ten. Whether given at about 4 or about 12 weeks, second doses were pooled. Note on this clone: The antigen remains undetermined.

The V gene's germline CDR1 is SEHNR and CDR2 FQNEAQ (reference sequence). V was trimmed by 3 bases and J by 5 bases, leaving 19 bases between them. The CDR3 consists of 17 residues. This clonotype originated in an adult who received the AZD1222 COVID-19 vaccine. V gene TRBV7-9 combines with J gene TRBJ1-4; D might be TRBD1 (6 bases). Sequencing used peripheral blood, obtained 28 days after the second AZD1222 dose. CDR3 coding DNA: TGTGCCAGCAGCTTCCGAGACCCAGGGGCCAGAAATGAAAAACTGTTTTTT. Translated, it gives CASSFRDPGARNEKLFF.